The 14 T cell receptor beta chains reported below all come from one sample, sequenced in a study of T cells in Graves' hyperthyroidism and ophthalmopathy. Using RNA transcripts as the source, TCR beta CDR3 regions were amplified. The primer set for the first-round RT-PCR of the TCR CDR3 was HTBI. One entry per CDR3 protein results from TCRdb running MiXCR on the multiplex PCR reads. The sample lists more than 250,000 distinct CDR3 sequences, roughly 15% occurring once. Sequencing input: blood. The receptors shown here come from a woman aged 45-60 years with Graves' hyperthyroidism that later progressed to Graves' ophthalmopathy.

This clonotype was picked up many times. V and J are TRBV29-1 and TRBJ1-1; the match to TRBD1 covers 7 bases. This CDR3 spans 15 amino acids. V lost 4 bases and J lost 0; bases outside the gene matches: 8. The germline CDR1 and CDR2 sequences are SQVTM and ANQGSEA. As DNA, the CDR3 is TGCAGCGTTGGAGGGGGCTGGGGTATGAACACTGAAGCTTTCTTT. It is translated as CSVGGGWGMNTEAFF.

This clonotype was found many times. The rearrangement uses TRBV7-3 and TRBJ2-3; TRBD2 agrees at 10 bases. The V gene end was trimmed by 3 bases and the J gene end by 0 bases; junction bases not matched to a gene: 0. Per germline, CDR1 SGHTA and CDR2 FQGTGA. The CDR3 spans 15 residues. CDR3 DNA sequence: TGTGCCAGCAGCTTGACTAGCGGGAGCACAGATACGCAGTATTTT. Protein: CASSLTSGSTDTQYF.

This clonotype has at least ten counts. The genes are TRBV7-6 and TRBJ1-4; D unresolved. The germline V and J ends were trimmed by 5 bases and 3 bases, with 7 bases remaining between them. CDR1 SGHVS and CDR2 FNYEAQ come from the germline V gene. The CDR3 is 13 residues long. The CDR3 bases are TGTGCCAGCAGCAAGGTTTCTAATGAAAAACTGTTTTTT. Translated, it gives CASSKVSNEKLFF.

The chain couples TRBV28 to TRBJ1-2, with 9 bases that match TRBD1. J lost 7 bases, V lost 6 bases, and 12 bases had no gene match. The CDR3 sequence is 15 residues long. The germline CDR1 and CDR2 sequences are MDHEN and SYDVKM. The CDR3 DNA reads as TGTGCCAGCAGCCTTGGGGGACAGGGTTTAGGTGGCTACACCTTC. Translation: CASSLGGQGLGGYTF.

This clonotype showed up many times. The chain couples TRBV5-1 to TRBJ2-7; TRBD1 is a possible D gene (5 bases). Germline V gene data show CDR1 as SGHRS and CDR2 as YFSETQ. The CDR3 extends over 13 amino acids. V lost 2 bases and J lost 3, with 9 bases in between. CDR3 residues: CASSFGQNYEQYF. For the CDR3, the DNA is TGCGCCAGCAGCTTCGGACAAAACTACGAGCAGTACTTC. Full variable domain (rest looked up from reference TRBV5-1 and TRBJ2-7): KAGVTQTPRYLIKTRGQQVTLSCSPISGHRSVSWYQQTPGQGLQFLFEYFSETQRNKGNFPGRFSGRQFSNSRSEMNVSTLELGDSALYLCASSFGQNYEQYFGPGTRLTVT.

This clonotype was counted ten times or more. The chain links TRBV28 to TRBJ2-7; 7 bases agree with TRBD1. Looked up from germline, CDR1 is MDHEN and CDR2 is SYDVKM. The J segment lost 4 bases and the V segment lost 5 bases, leaving 5 bases of the junction unmatched. The CDR3 covers 13 residues. CDR3 in amino acids: CASSPPGQYEQYF. CDR3 DNA: TGTGCCAGCAGTCCCCCGGGACAGTACGAGCAGTACTTC.

With regard to this clonotype: One base away lies a much larger clone, so this may be a sequencing read error. The chain carries TRBV4-1 and TRBJ2-7; no clear D. The germline V gene encodes CDR1 MGHRA and CDR2 YSYEKL. V was trimmed by 5 bases and J by 9 bases, leaving 17 bases between them. The CDR3 covers 13 residues. The CDR3 loop reads CASSSHGLGGQYF. CDR3 in DNA: TGCGCCAGCAGCTCTCACGGGTTAGGCGGGCAGTACTTC.

The CDR3: CASSIPRLADTDTQYF. As DNA, the CDR3 is TGTGCCAGTAGTATCCCCCGGCTAGCGGACACAGATACGCAGTATTTT. The rearrangement links TRBV19 to TRBJ2-3; 7 nucleotides agree with TRBD2. Germline CDR1 LNHDA, CDR2 SQIVND (reference sequence). The CDR3 loop spans 16 amino acids. V dropped 3 bases and J dropped 2; count of bases not matched to a gene: 8.

This clonotype was detected only once. This chain uses TRBV5-4 with TRBJ1-2; perhaps TRBD1 as D (6 bases). Trimming left V 4 bases short and J 3 bases short, with 19 bases between. The CDR3 is 16 residues long. CDR1 and CDR2 (germline): SGHNT, YYREEE (reference sequence). The CDR3 nucleotides are TGTGCCAGCAGCCTCGGACTGGCAGGGGTGGACTATGGCTACACCTTC. Translated: CASSLGLAGVDYGYTF.

In this sample, this clonotype turned up many times. The rearrangement uses TRBV20-1 and TRBJ2-4, with D possibly being TRBD1 or TRBD2 (5 bases each). CDR1 and CDR2 from the germline V gene are DFQATT and SNEGSKA (reference sequence). The CDR3 contains 12 residues. Trimming shortened V by 6 bases and J by 7 bases, and 13 bases separated the two germline ends. CDR3 DNA sequence: TGCAGTGCCCGGGACCCTCGGAACATTCAGTACTTC. It encodes CSARDPRNIQYF.

This clonotype was observed at least ten times. V gene TRBV7-8 combines with J gene TRBJ1-6; D gene unclear. Germline V gene lookup returns CDR1 SGHVS and CDR2 FQNEAQ. Trimming took off 2 bases at V and 1 base at J, with 0 bases between the two ends. CDR3 length: 13 residues. CDR3 region: CASSLSYNSPLHF. CDR3 nucleotide sequence: TGTGCCAGCAGCTTATCCTATAATTCACCCCTCCACTTT.

This clonotype was observed many times. The CDR3 sequence: CASSPRLARGRNEQFF. CDR3 in DNA: TGTGCCAGCAGCCCACGACTAGCCAGAGGAAGGAATGAGCAGTTCTTC. V is TRBV14 and J is TRBJ2-1, with TRBD2 matching 7 bases. This CDR3 is 16 amino acids long. With V trimmed by 4 bases and J by 7 bases, 13 bases remained unmatched. Looked up from germline, CDR1 is SGHDN and CDR2 is FVKESK. Drawing the rest from reference TRBV14 and TRBJ2-1, the complete variable domain is EAGVTQFPSHSVIEKGQTVTLRCDPISGHDNLYWYRRVMGKEIKFLLHFVKESKQDESGMPNNRFLAERTGGTYSTLKVQPAELEDSGVYFCASSPRLARGRNEQFFGPGTRLTVL.

In its sample, this clonotype was seen many times. The J gene is TRBJ2-7, the V gene TRBV6-1; 8 bases are shared with TRBD2. The V gene end was trimmed by 6 bases and the J gene end by 0 bases; junction bases not matched to a gene: 4. Germline values: CDR1 MNHNS, CDR2 SASEGT. The CDR3 length is 14 residues. For the CDR3, the DNA is TGTGCCAGCAGAGCCGGGACTAGCTCCTACGAGCAGTACTTC. Amino acid sequence: CASRAGTSSYEQYF.

In nucleotides, the CDR3 is TGCAGTGCTACCCGGACTAGCGGGAGTGGCTACGAGCAGTACTTC. Its protein is CSATRTSGSGYEQYF. The V call is TRBV20-1, the J call TRBJ2-7; TRBD2 matches at 13 bases. The germline V gene has CDR1 DFQATT and CDR2 SNEGSKA (reference sequence). V lost 4 bases to trimming and J lost 3 bases; unmatched junction nucleotides: 6. The CDR3 length is 15 residues.